This T cell receptor beta chain was captured by sequencing in a study of cytomegalovirus exposure and HLA in healthy donors. Across the whole study: A preliminary data release comprised tens of millions of unique TCRs obtained from HLA-typed donors.

The PCR ran on 60 Vbeta and 13 Jbeta primers. The repertoire was sequenced with immunoSEQ multiplex PCR; TCRdb's copy has only in-frame clones and lacks some. This sample yields roughly 80,000 clones, of which less than 80% are seen a single time; approximately 6.9% belongs to the top ten. The study's findings and limits: Later, an analysis found that common viral pathogens appeared to be linked with several of the most significant clusters. In an earlier analysis, productive rearrangement rates for most beta V segments clustered near 87% or 30%.

The CDR3 runs to 15 residues. V gave up 4 bases and J gave up 9 bases, with 16 bases separating them. Germline CDR1 MNHNY, CDR2 SVGAGI (reference sequence). Donors likely had unrecorded immune exposures despite being nominally healthy when sampled. Of note for this clone: Its antigen is unknown.

The chain employs TRBV6-6 and TRBJ1-6, with D perhaps matching TRBD1 (6 bases). Sequencing used PBMCs. The TCR comes from a woman in her forties or fifties in good health and CMV-seropositive. This chain's CDR3 is CASSSGVGGSSPLHF. In DNA, the CDR3 is TGTGCCAGCAGTTCAGGGGTTGGGGGTAGTTCACCCCTCCACTTT.